What follows is one T cell receptor beta chain and its context. Its antigen is unidentified. The data stem from a study of OX40 agonist ivuxolimab in advanced cancers. The overall study: Of mixed ages from about 23 to 85 and averaging roughly 64 years, the group was 65% to 85% male. Prior anti-PD-1, anti-PD-L1 or anti-CTLA-4 therapy did not bar entry, and approximately 43% had some. Findings of the study overall: CD8+ T cells were the subset that, on average, had more expanded clones than CD4+.

Generated by immunoSEQ multiplex PCR, the TCRdb table keeps only in-frame clones and is missing some. Here the sample spans some 14,000 clones, around 82% being singletons. Patients were ineligible given autoimmune disease history or systemic immunosuppression. In germline, CDR1 is SGDLS, CDR2 YYNGEE. With 4 bases clipped from V and 0 bases from J, the junction kept 5 bases outside the gene matches. The CDR3 consists of 15 residues. This clonotype originated in an adult with an advanced solid tumor such as melanoma, head and neck, liver or kidney cancer. The chain joins TRBV9 to TRBJ2-5, with 8 bases fitting TRBD2. Specimen: CD4+ or CD8+ T cells sorted from blood, collected in a trial of the OX40 agonist ivuxolimab. CDR3 sequence: CASSPSGGYQETQYF. CDR3 in DNA: TGTGCCAGCAGCCCCAGCGGGGGCTACCAAGAGACCCAGTACTTC.